A selection of T cell receptor beta chains follows, all from one sample in a study of early T cells in non-severe SARS-CoV-2 infection. TCRdb recomputed calls from the 5' RACE reads with MiXCR, one row per CDR3 protein. The sample yields around 70,000 distinct CDR3 sequences, roughly 11% seen once. Sequencing input: whole blood. The source of these receptors is an adult who was a healthcare worker with PCR-confirmed SARS-CoV-2 infection or an uninfected control (not recorded which). Both conserved end residues are part of each CDR3. The D gene is left open where the match is weak. Clone size is stated in some rows and not others, as once, few, many or a class when expanded.

D gene: NA; clone size: NA; J gene: TRBJ1-1; V gene: TRBV29-1; CDR3 protein: CSVYPVTEAFF; CDR3 DNA: TGCAGCGTGTACCCGGTCACTGAAGCTTTCTTT
D gene: TRBD1; clone size: few; J gene: TRBJ2-3; V gene: TRBV7-9; CDR3 protein: CASSRQGASDTQYF; CDR3 DNA: TGTGCCAGCAGCCGACAGGGGGCGTCAGATACGCAGTATTTT
D gene: NA; clone size: many; J gene: TRBJ2-5; V gene: TRBV12-3/TRBV12-4; CDR3 protein: CATSTGPGLAQYF; CDR3 DNA: TGTGCCACCTCGACAGGACCGGGATTGGCCCAGTACTTC
D gene: TRBD2; clone size: NA; J gene: TRBJ2-5; V gene: TRBV12-3/TRBV12-4; CDR3 protein: CASGTSGSETQYF; CDR3 DNA: TGTGCCAGCGGGACTAGCGGGAGTGAGACCCAGTACTTC
D gene: NA; clone size: NA; J gene: TRBJ2-1; V gene: TRBV12-3/TRBV12-4; CDR3 protein: CASSLPSRLENEQFF; CDR3 DNA: TGTGCCAGCAGTTTACCCTCTAGACTGGAAAATGAGCAGTTCTTC
D gene: NA; clone size: NA; J gene: TRBJ2-5; V gene: TRBV5-4; CDR3 protein: CASSKFGVQETQYF; CDR3 DNA: TGTGCCAGCAGCAAGTTCGGTGTACAAGAGACCCAGTACTTC
D gene: NA; clone size: few; J gene: TRBJ2-7; V gene: TRBV5-1; CDR3 protein: CASSYGSNTYEQYF; CDR3 DNA: TGCGCCAGCAGCTATGGCTCAAACACCTACGAGCAGTACTTC
D gene: NA; clone size: many; J gene: TRBJ1-3; V gene: TRBV12-3/TRBV12-4; CDR3 protein: CASSGQNQNTIYF; CDR3 DNA: TGTGCCAGCTCCGGACAGAACCAAAACACCATATATTTT
D gene: NA; clone size: few; J gene: TRBJ2-1; V gene: TRBV7-2; CDR3 protein: CASSPIGNEQFF; CDR3 DNA: TGTGCCAGCAGCCCCATTGGGAATGAGCAGTTCTTC
D gene: TRBD2; clone size: few; J gene: TRBJ2-2; V gene: TRBV4-2; CDR3 protein: CASSQGLLAGNTGELFF; CDR3 DNA: TGTGCCAGCAGCCAAGGATTGCTAGCGGGGAACACCGGGGAGCTGTTTTTT
D gene: TRBD2; clone size: NA; J gene: TRBJ2-1; V gene: TRBV9; CDR3 protein: CASGETSGSEQFF; CDR3 DNA: TGTGCCAGCGGGGAGACTAGCGGGAGTGAGCAGTTCTTC
D gene: NA; clone size: few; J gene: TRBJ2-7; V gene: TRBV20-1; CDR3 protein: CSAITLPGLHAYEQYF; CDR3 DNA: TGCAGTGCTATAACTTTACCAGGGCTGCATGCTTACGAGCAGTACTTC
D gene: TRBD1; clone size: NA; J gene: TRBJ1-1; V gene: TRBV28; CDR3 protein: CASRLGGGTEAFF; CDR3 DNA: TGTGCCAGCAGGCTAGGGGGCGGCACTGAAGCTTTCTTT
D gene: NA; clone size: many; J gene: TRBJ2-5; V gene: TRBV29-1; CDR3 protein: CSVDTAMETQYF; CDR3 DNA: TGCAGCGTTGACACCGCTATGGAGACCCAGTACTTC
D gene: TRBD1; clone size: NA; J gene: TRBJ1-1; V gene: TRBV6-5; CDR3 protein: CASSYRRGLTEAFF; CDR3 DNA: TGTGCCAGCAGTTATCGCAGGGGGCTTACTGAAGCTTTCTTT
D gene: TRBD1; clone size: few; J gene: TRBJ2-5; V gene: TRBV10-3; CDR3 protein: CAISGQGAGETQYF; CDR3 DNA: TGTGCCATCAGCGGACAGGGGGCTGGAGAGACCCAGTACTTC
D gene: NA; clone size: NA; J gene: TRBJ2-2; V gene: TRBV27; CDR3 protein: CASSLLADGELFF; CDR3 DNA: TGTGCCAGCAGTTTGTTGGCGGACGGGGAGCTGTTTTTT
D gene: NA; clone size: NA; J gene: TRBJ2-5; V gene: TRBV19; CDR3 protein: CASSSWDSQETQYF; CDR3 DNA: TGTGCCAGTAGTTCCTGGGACTCTCAAGAGACCCAGTACTTC
D gene: NA; clone size: many; J gene: TRBJ2-6; V gene: TRBV6-5; CDR3 protein: CASGARVGPGANVLTF; CDR3 DNA: TGTGCCAGCGGAGCCCGGGTCGGACCTGGGGCCAACGTCCTGACTTTC
D gene: TRBD1; clone size: NA; J gene: TRBJ1-1; V gene: TRBV6-5; CDR3 protein: CASSYSGQGAYAAFF; CDR3 DNA: TGTGCCAGCAGTTACTCAGGACAGGGGGCGTATGCAGCTTTCTTT
D gene: NA; clone size: NA; J gene: TRBJ1-6; V gene: TRBV12-3/TRBV12-4; CDR3 protein: CASSLWQDESPLHF; CDR3 DNA: TGTGCCAGCAGTTTATGGCAGGACGAATCACCCCTCCACTTT
D gene: NA; clone size: NA; J gene: TRBJ2-7; V gene: TRBV20-1; CDR3 protein: CSARTLSYEQYF; CDR3 DNA: TGCAGTGCTAGGACTCTCTCCTACGAGCAGTACTTC
D gene: NA; clone size: few; J gene: TRBJ2-2; V gene: TRBV20-1; CDR3 protein: CSARAIRRTGELFF; CDR3 DNA: TGCAGTGCTAGAGCAATAAGACGGACCGGGGAGCTGTTTTTT
D gene: TRBD1; clone size: many; J gene: TRBJ2-7; V gene: TRBV28; CDR3 protein: CASSLGGQGTYEQYF; CDR3 DNA: TGTGCCAGCAGTTTGGGTGGACAGGGAACCTACGAGCAGTACTTC
D gene: TRBD1; clone size: many; J gene: TRBJ1-1; V gene: TRBV11-1; CDR3 protein: CASSPPGQGNLAFF; CDR3 DNA: TGTGCCAGCAGCCCGCCGGGACAGGGGAATTTGGCTTTCTTT
D gene: NA; clone size: few; J gene: TRBJ2-4; V gene: TRBV28; CDR3 protein: CASSLPTLGGGIQYF; CDR3 DNA: TGTGCCAGCAGTTTACCTACCCTAGGAGGTGGCATTCAGTACTTC
D gene: TRBD2; clone size: NA; J gene: TRBJ2-1; V gene: TRBV27; CDR3 protein: CASRLAGGTEQFF; CDR3 DNA: TGTGCCAGCAGACTAGCGGGAGGCACTGAGCAGTTCTTC
D gene: NA; clone size: NA; J gene: TRBJ2-1; V gene: TRBV7-9; CDR3 protein: CASSPLRTRSYNEQFF; CDR3 DNA: TGTGCCAGCAGCCCCCTTCGGACTCGATCCTACAATGAGCAGTTCTTC
D gene: TRBD2; clone size: few; J gene: TRBJ2-7; V gene: TRBV7-2; CDR3 protein: CASSSTSVSYEQYF; CDR3 DNA: TGTGCCAGCAGCTCTACTAGCGTCTCCTACGAGCAGTACTTC
D gene: NA; clone size: NA; J gene: TRBJ2-2; V gene: TRBV6-2/TRBV6-3; CDR3 protein: CASSPAAGWGTGELFF; CDR3 DNA: TGTGCCAGCAGTCCCGCAGCCGGGTGGGGGACCGGGGAGCTGTTTTTT
D gene: NA; clone size: NA; J gene: TRBJ1-1; V gene: TRBV20-1; CDR3 protein: CSARVGVNTEAFF; CDR3 DNA: TGCAGTGCTAGAGTGGGGGTGAACACTGAAGCTTTCTTT
D gene: TRBD2; clone size: NA; J gene: TRBJ2-7; V gene: TRBV7-9; CDR3 protein: CASSSPVAGDPYEQYF; CDR3 DNA: TGTGCCAGCAGCTCTCCCGTAGCGGGGGACCCCTACGAGCAGTACTTC
D gene: NA; clone size: few; J gene: TRBJ2-7; V gene: TRBV6-2/TRBV6-3; CDR3 protein: CASRHHSSYEQYF; CDR3 DNA: TGTGCCAGCAGGCATCATAGCTCCTACGAGCAGTACTTC
D gene: TRBD1; clone size: NA; J gene: TRBJ2-4; V gene: TRBV18; CDR3 protein: CASSPDRTSKNIQYF; CDR3 DNA: TGTGCCAGCTCACCGGACAGGACCTCTAAAAACATTCAGTACTTC
D gene: TRBD1; clone size: few; J gene: TRBJ2-7; V gene: TRBV28; CDR3 protein: CASTGTGENEQYF; CDR3 DNA: TGTGCCAGCACCGGGACAGGGGAGAATGAGCAGTACTTC
D gene: NA; clone size: many; J gene: TRBJ2-7; V gene: TRBV20-1; CDR3 protein: CSAPTGPPYEQYF; CDR3 DNA: TGCAGTGCTCCGACCGGGCCTCCCTACGAGCAGTACTTC
D gene: NA; clone size: NA; J gene: TRBJ2-2; V gene: TRBV4-3; CDR3 protein: CASSQGGHTNTGELFF; CDR3 DNA: TGCGCCAGCAGCCAAGGAGGACACACCAACACCGGGGAGCTGTTTTTT
D gene: NA; clone size: NA; J gene: TRBJ2-1; V gene: TRBV10-3; CDR3 protein: CAISESTGSHEQFF; CDR3 DNA: TGTGCCATCAGTGAGTCGACGGGGAGCCATGAGCAGTTCTTC
D gene: TRBD1; clone size: many; J gene: TRBJ2-5; V gene: TRBV7-2; CDR3 protein: CASTRRTGRTETQYF; CDR3 DNA: TGTGCCAGCACCCGCCGGACAGGGAGGACAGAGACCCAGTACTTC
D gene: NA; clone size: few; J gene: TRBJ2-3; V gene: TRBV18; CDR3 protein: CASSPGQPTDTQYF; CDR3 DNA: TGTGCCAGCTCACCAGGACAGCCCACAGATACGCAGTATTTT
D gene: NA; clone size: few; J gene: TRBJ1-1; V gene: TRBV15; CDR3 protein: CATSRDRGLGTEAFF; CDR3 DNA: TGTGCCACCAGCAGAGATCGGGGTTTAGGCACTGAAGCTTTCTTT
D gene: NA; clone size: few; J gene: TRBJ1-5; V gene: TRBV28; CDR3 protein: CASSSPRRRDQPQHF; CDR3 DNA: TGTGCCAGCAGTTCCCCCCGTCGAAGAGATCAGCCCCAGCATTTT
D gene: NA; clone size: few; J gene: TRBJ2-5; V gene: TRBV10-2; CDR3 protein: CACFNGKETQYF; CDR3 DNA: TGCGCCTGCTTTAATGGGAAAGAGACCCAGTACTTC
D gene: TRBD2; clone size: few; J gene: TRBJ2-1; V gene: TRBV28; CDR3 protein: CASRYGLASAYNEQFF; CDR3 DNA: TGTGCCAGCAGATATGGACTAGCTTCTGCCTACAATGAGCAGTTCTTC
D gene: NA; clone size: NA; J gene: TRBJ1-2; V gene: TRBV30; CDR3 protein: CAWSVSQIYGYTF; CDR3 DNA: TGTGCCTGGAGTGTATCGCAGATCTATGGCTACACCTTC
D gene: TRBD2; clone size: NA; J gene: TRBJ2-7; V gene: TRBV4-2; CDR3 protein: CASSQVARGANYEQYF; CDR3 DNA: TGTGCCAGCAGCCAAGTAGCGCGGGGGGCGAACTACGAGCAGTACTTC
D gene: NA; clone size: many; J gene: TRBJ1-3; V gene: TRBV7-2; CDR3 protein: CASSLEASENTIYF; CDR3 DNA: TGTGCCAGCAGCTTAGAGGCCTCTGAAAACACCATATATTTT
D gene: NA; clone size: few; J gene: TRBJ2-1; V gene: TRBV12-3/TRBV12-4; CDR3 protein: CASRRVARGDEQFF; CDR3 DNA: TGTGCCAGCAGGCGCGTCGCCAGGGGCGATGAGCAGTTCTTC